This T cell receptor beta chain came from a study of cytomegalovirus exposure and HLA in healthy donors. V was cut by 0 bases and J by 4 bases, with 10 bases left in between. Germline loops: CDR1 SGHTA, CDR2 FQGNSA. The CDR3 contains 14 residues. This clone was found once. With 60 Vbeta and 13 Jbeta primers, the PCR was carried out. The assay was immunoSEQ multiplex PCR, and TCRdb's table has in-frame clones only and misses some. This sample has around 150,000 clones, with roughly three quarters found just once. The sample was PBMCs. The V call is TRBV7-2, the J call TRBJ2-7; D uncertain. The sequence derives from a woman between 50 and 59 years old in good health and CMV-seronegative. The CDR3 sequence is CASSLAGTDYEQYF. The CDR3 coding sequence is TGTGCCAGCAGCTTAGCAGGAACAGATTACGAGCAGTACTTC.